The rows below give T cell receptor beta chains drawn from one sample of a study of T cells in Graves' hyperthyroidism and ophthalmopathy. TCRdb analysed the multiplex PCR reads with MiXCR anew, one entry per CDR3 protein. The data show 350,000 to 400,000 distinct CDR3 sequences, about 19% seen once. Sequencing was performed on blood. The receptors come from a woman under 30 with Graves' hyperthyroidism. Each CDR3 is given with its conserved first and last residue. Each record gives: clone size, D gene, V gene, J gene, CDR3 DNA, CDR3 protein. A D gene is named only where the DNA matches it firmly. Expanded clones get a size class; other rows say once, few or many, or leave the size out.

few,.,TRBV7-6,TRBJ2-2,TGTGCCAGCAGCCCCTTCGGAGGGATCGGGTACGCCGGGGAGCTGTTTTTT,CASSPFGGIGYAGELFF
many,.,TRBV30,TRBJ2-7,TGTGCCTGGAGCCCCAGACGTCCCGAGCAGTACTTC,CAWSPRRPEQYF
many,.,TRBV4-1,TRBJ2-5,TGCGCCAGCAGCCAAGGGACAGCTATGGGGGAGACCCAGTACTTC,CASSQGTAMGETQYF
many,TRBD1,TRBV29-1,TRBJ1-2,TGCAGCGTCGGACAGGGTCGGACCTATGGCTACACCTTC,CSVGQGRTYGYTF
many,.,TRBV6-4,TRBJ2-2,TGTGCCAGCAGTGACTCACAGGACACCGGGGAGCTGTTTTTT,CASSDSQDTGELFF
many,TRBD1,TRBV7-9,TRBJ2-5,TGTGCCAGCAGCTCACAGGGGCTAGTTGGGGAGACCCAGTACTTC,CASSSQGLVGETQYF
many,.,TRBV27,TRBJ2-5,TGTGCCAGCAGTTTAAGTGGTTTGGAGACCCAGTACTTC,CASSLSGLETQYF
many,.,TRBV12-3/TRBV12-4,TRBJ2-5,TGTGCCAGCAGCGCCAGGGAAGGGGAGACCCAGTACTTC,CASSAREGETQYF
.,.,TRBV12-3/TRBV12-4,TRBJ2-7,TGTGCCAGCAGTGAATTTTGGACATCCACCTACGAGCAGTACTTC,CASSEFWTSTYEQYF
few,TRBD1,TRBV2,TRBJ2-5,TGTGCCAGCACCGCAGGGGGCGCCTGGAAGACCCAGTACTTC,CASTAGGAWKTQYF
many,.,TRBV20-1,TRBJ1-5,TGCAGTGCTAGAGATCCGGGACGGACTTCCAATCAGCCCCAGCATTTT,CSARDPGRTSNQPQHF
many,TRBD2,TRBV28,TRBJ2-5,TGTGCCAGCAGTTTGTCTAGCGGGGGGAAGGAGACCCAGTACTTC,CASSLSSGGKETQYF
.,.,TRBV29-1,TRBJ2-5,TGCAGCTTTGGCGGGCTTAACCCCGGAGAGACCCAGTACTTC,CSFGGLNPGETQYF
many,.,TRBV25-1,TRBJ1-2,TGTGCCAGCAGTGCGGCAGGGGAAGTTGGCTACACCTTC,CASSAAGEVGYTF
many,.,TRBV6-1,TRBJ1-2,TGTGCCAGCAGTGAACCGGACGGATCCTATGGCTACACCTTC,CASSEPDGSYGYTF
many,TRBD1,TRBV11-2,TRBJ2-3,TGTGCCAGCAGCTTGGACAGGGCAGATACGCAGTATTTT,CASSLDRADTQYF
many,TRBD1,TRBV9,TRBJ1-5,TGTGCCAGCAGCCGGACAGGGGATCAGCCCCAGCATTTT,CASSRTGDQPQHF
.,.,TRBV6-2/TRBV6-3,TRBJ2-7,TGTGCCAGCAGGGGGGAGTTGAGGGTCCACGAGCAGTACTTC,CASRGELRVHEQYF